Detailed here is one TCR beta chain. Under the authors' procedure: Amplification with reference gene primers provided the estimates of nucleated cell counts. Method: immunoSEQ multiplex PCR; TCRdb's copy keeps in-frame clones and lacks some. V and J calls and clone size come straight from that table; D and trimming were deduced from the DNA. The table lists 150,000 to 200,000 clones, roughly nine tenths of them singletons. Germline values: CDR1 MNHEY, CDR2 SVGEGT. Between the trimmed V and J ends, which lost 2 bases and 5 bases, there was a span of 10 bases. The CDR3 sequence is 13 residues long. These data are taken from a study of blood T cell repertoires in COVID-19. Study in general: Samples representing acute and convalescent COVID-19 were sourced from the United States, Italy and Spain. PBMCs, B-cell-depleted T cells, or T cells were the source of the cDNA or gDNA that made up the material.

The clonotype comes from a woman older than 75 in a cohort sampled during active or convalescent COVID-19. The sample was peripheral blood. The chain carries TRBV6-2 or TRBV6-3 and TRBJ2-7; perhaps TRBD2 as D (6 bases). The chain's CDR3 is CASSYRGYHEQYF. Written as DNA, the CDR3 is TGTGCCAGCAGTTACCGGGGGTACCACGAGCAGTACTTC.